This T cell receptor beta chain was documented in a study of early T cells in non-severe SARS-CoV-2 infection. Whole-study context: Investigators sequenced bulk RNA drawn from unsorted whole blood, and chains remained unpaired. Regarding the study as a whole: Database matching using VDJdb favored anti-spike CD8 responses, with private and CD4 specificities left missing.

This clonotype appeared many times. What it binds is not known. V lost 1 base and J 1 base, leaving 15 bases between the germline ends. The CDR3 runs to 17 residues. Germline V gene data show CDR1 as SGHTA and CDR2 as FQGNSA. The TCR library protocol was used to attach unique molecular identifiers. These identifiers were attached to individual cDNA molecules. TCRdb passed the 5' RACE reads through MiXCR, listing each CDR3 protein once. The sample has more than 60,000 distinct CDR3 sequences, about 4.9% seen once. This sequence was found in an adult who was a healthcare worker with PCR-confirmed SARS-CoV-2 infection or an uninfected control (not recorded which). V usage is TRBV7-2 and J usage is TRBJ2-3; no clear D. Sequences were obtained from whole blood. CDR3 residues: CASSLVAIGWGTDTQYF. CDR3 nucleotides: TGTGCCAGCAGCTTAGTGGCTATTGGGTGGGGCACAGATACGCAGTATTTT.